Included here is one TCR beta chain sequence, with context. The antigen is not known. The entry originates in a study of blood T cells in healthy people across ages. Study-level points and caveats: Any changes in expanded clonotypes were possibly confounded, as donor CMV status remained unknown. TCR beta diversity was tightly associated with the proportion of naive T cells.

V lost 1 base to trimming and J lost 8 bases, with 8 bases between them. CDR1 and CDR2 from the germline V gene are SGHTA and FQGNSA. The CDR3 has 13 amino acids. Each donor was a healthy Caucasian individual from Russia, aged about 6 to 100. Then a second PCR, running about 6 to 11 cycles, was carried out with a sample-barcoded 5' primer and a J-beta primer mix. Each TCR beta cDNA got a 12-nucleotide random molecular identifier. In TCRdb, the 5' RACE reads were re-called with MiXCR into one record per CDR3 protein. The data hold fewer than 2,000,000 distinct CDR3 sequences, with roughly 32% observed a single time.

This chain links TRBV7-2 with TRBJ1-4; no clear D gene. The specimen sequenced was blood. This sequence originates from a woman in her twenties or thirties in good health. CDR3 in DNA: TGTGCCAGCAGCTTAGGGGCCAGGGAAAAACTGTTTTTT. It specifies CASSLGAREKLFF.